This paragraph covers one TCR beta chain sequence. Its antigen is undetermined. The authors' processing: Quality scores were absent from the junction-only immunoSEQ sequences, so filtering differed. The method was immunoSEQ multiplex PCR; TCRdb's version includes in-frame clones alone and lacks a portion of them. V, J and clone size reflect that table, while D and trimming were determined from the DNA. The table lists around 580,000 clones, roughly 98% of them singletons, with approximately 0.3% in the top ten. CD45RO-negative cells were positively selected for CCR7, leaving out terminally differentiated effector memory CD45RA+ cells. Donors, healthy HIV-negative adults, lacked recent acute infections or vaccinations. Only Caucasian adults living in Nashville, Tennessee served as donors. The sample originates from a study of shared clonotypes between healthy human individuals. Study-wide results and caveats: A handful of donors had roughly 5% of their naive CD4 clonotypes in common.

The CDR3 is 14 residues long. With 3 bases clipped from V and 3 bases from J, the junction kept 4 bases outside the gene matches. The germline V gene has CDR1 MNHEY and CDR2 SMNVEV (reference sequence). This clonotype was obtained from a man aged 25-45 years in good health. This chain uses TRBV27 with TRBJ2-7; 8 nucleotides align to TRBD2. Sequenced sample: naive CD8+ T cells sorted from blood. This CDR3 reads CASSFGLASYEQYF. The DNA for the CDR3 is TGTGCCAGCAGTTTCGGACTAGCAAGCTACGAGCAGTACTTC.